The clone carrying this T cell receptor (beta chain) was seen once. Its target is not known. The germline V gene has CDR1 SGHTA and CDR2 FQGNSA. There are 18 residues in the CDR3. V trimming: 1 base; J trimming: 5 bases; junction bases outside the gene matches: 16. This sample stems from a study of OX40 agonist ivuxolimab in advanced cancers. Study summary: Prior therapy, whether anti-PD-1, anti-PD-L1 or anti-CTLA-4, was allowed, and 35% to 40% had some.

Regarding the study as a whole: Expanded clones were, on average, more numerous in CD8+ T cells than in CD4+.

TCRdb's copy holds only in-frame clones and misses some; the assay was immunoSEQ multiplex PCR. The table lists 65,000 to 95,000 clones, over 75% of them singletons. The source of this sequence is an adult with an advanced solid tumor such as melanoma, head and neck, liver or kidney cancer. The chain has TRBV7-2 and TRBJ2-5, with TRBD2 matching over 7 bases. Source: CD4+ or CD8+ T cells sorted from blood, taken in a trial of the OX40 agonist ivuxolimab. The CDR3, as DNA: TGTGCCAGCAGCTTAGTGAGTGGCTTGGTAAGCGGGACGGAGACCCAGTACTTC. Protein: CASSLVSGLVSGTETQYF.